The rows below give T cell receptor beta chains drawn from one sample of a study of cytomegalovirus exposure and HLA in healthy donors. The method was immunoSEQ multiplex PCR; TCRdb's version includes in-frame clones alone and lacks a portion of them. The data contain under 200,000 clones, about three quarters of them singletons. The sample consisted of PBMCs. The receptors shown here come from a woman aged 40 to 50 in good health and CMV-seronegative. Each CDR3 is given with its conserved first and last residue. D genes are given only for firm matches. Size tells how often a clone was seen (once, few, many) or the class of an expanded clone, and some rows leave it out.

D gene: TRBD1
V gene: TRBV29-1
clone size: NA
J gene: TRBJ1-2
CDR3 DNA: TGCAGCGTTCCCCTGGGGACAGGCCCCCTTGGCTACACCTTC
CDR3 protein: CSVPLGTGPLGYTF

D gene: TRBD1
V gene: TRBV5-1
clone size: few
J gene: TRBJ1-2
CDR3 DNA: TGCGCCAGCAGCTTGGGCCAGGGGGCGCAGGGCTACACCTTC
CDR3 protein: CASSLGQGAQGYTF

D gene: TRBD1
V gene: TRBV5-1
clone size: NA
J gene: TRBJ1-1
CDR3 DNA: TGCGCCAGCAGCTGGGGACAGGGCGGGGGGGCTTTCTTT
CDR3 protein: CASSWGQGGGAFF

D gene: TRBD1
V gene: TRBV10-2
clone size: NA
J gene: TRBJ2-7
CDR3 DNA: TGCGCCAGCAGTGACCCGGGACAGGGACCCTCCTACGAGCAGTACTTC
CDR3 protein: CASSDPGQGPSYEQYF

D gene: NA
V gene: TRBV4-1
clone size: few
J gene: TRBJ2-3
CDR3 DNA: TGCGCCAGCAGCCAACCTTTTATGGCGGGGAGCACAGATACGCAGTATTTT
CDR3 protein: CASSQPFMAGSTDTQYF

D gene: NA
V gene: TRBV6-5
clone size: few
J gene: TRBJ2-7
CDR3 DNA: TGTGCCAGCAGTTATAGAGGGTTCGACGAGCAGTACTTC
CDR3 protein: CASSYRGFDEQYF

D gene: TRBD1
V gene: TRBV5-4
clone size: NA
J gene: TRBJ2-7
CDR3 DNA: TGTGCCAGCAGCAGCGGGACAGGGGCTTCCTACGAGCAGTACTTC
CDR3 protein: CASSSGTGASYEQYF

D gene: NA
V gene: TRBV2
clone size: NA
J gene: TRBJ1-5
CDR3 DNA: TGTGCCAGCAGTGAAGGCCGCGGCAATCAGCCCCAGCATTTT
CDR3 protein: CASSEGRGNQPQHF

D gene: NA
V gene: TRBV5-1
clone size: NA
J gene: TRBJ2-3
CDR3 DNA: TGCGCCAGCAGCTTGGGCCAGGGTATGGGGACAGATACGCAGTATTTT
CDR3 protein: CASSLGQGMGTDTQYF

D gene: NA
V gene: TRBV28
clone size: once
J gene: TRBJ1-5
CDR3 DNA: TGTGCCAGCAGTTTACCATACAGATATAGCAATCAGCCCCAGCATTTT
CDR3 protein: CASSLPYRYSNQPQHF

D gene: NA
V gene: TRBV7-9
clone size: NA
J gene: TRBJ1-3
CDR3 DNA: TGTGCCAGCCGGAACGGGAGCTCTGGAAACACCATATATTTT
CDR3 protein: CASRNGSSGNTIYF

D gene: TRBD2
V gene: TRBV5-4
clone size: NA
J gene: TRBJ2-3
CDR3 DNA: TGTGCCAGCAGCGAAGGCAGCGGGACGGATACGCAGTATTTT
CDR3 protein: CASSEGSGTDTQYF

D gene: NA
V gene: TRBV19
clone size: NA
J gene: TRBJ2-6
CDR3 DNA: TGTGCCAGTAGTATAGCGACAACCTCTGGTTACGTCCTGACTTTC
CDR3 protein: CASSIATTSGYVLTF

D gene: TRBD1
V gene: TRBV2
clone size: NA
J gene: TRBJ1-4
CDR3 DNA: TGTGCCACAAGTAGGGACAGGGTTGAAAAACTGTTTTTT
CDR3 protein: CATSRDRVEKLFF

D gene: NA
V gene: TRBV2
clone size: NA
J gene: TRBJ2-3
CDR3 DNA: TGTGCCAGCTCCCCTGGCCTAGACGCAGATACGCAGTATTTT
CDR3 protein: CASSPGLDADTQYF

D gene: NA
V gene: TRBV10-3
clone size: NA
J gene: TRBJ2-7
CDR3 DNA: TGTGCCATCAGTGACCCGGACAGACCCTACGAGCAGTACTTC
CDR3 protein: CAISDPDRPYEQYF

D gene: TRBD1
V gene: TRBV28
clone size: few
J gene: TRBJ1-1
CDR3 DNA: TGTGCCAGCGGGACAGGGGGCTTGAACACTGAAGCTTTCTTT
CDR3 protein: CASGTGGLNTEAFF

D gene: NA
V gene: TRBV10-3
clone size: NA
J gene: TRBJ2-7
CDR3 DNA: TGTGCCATCAGTGAGTCGGGAGTTAGCGAGCAGTACTTC
CDR3 protein: CAISESGVSEQYF

D gene: TRBD1
V gene: TRBV7-9
clone size: NA
J gene: TRBJ1-1
CDR3 DNA: TGTGCCAGCAGCCTCGGGACAGGGAACACTGAAGCTTTCTTT
CDR3 protein: CASSLGTGNTEAFF

D gene: NA
V gene: TRBV5-4
clone size: NA
J gene: TRBJ2-5
CDR3 DNA: TGTGCCAGCAGCTTGAATAGCTTGGAGACCCAGTACTTC
CDR3 protein: CASSLNSLETQYF

D gene: NA
V gene: TRBV5-1
clone size: once
J gene: TRBJ1-1
CDR3 DNA: TGCGCCAGCAGCTTGTGGGGTGGGGGGGACACTGAAGCTTTCTTT
CDR3 protein: CASSLWGGGDTEAFF

D gene: NA
V gene: TRBV7-9
clone size: NA
J gene: TRBJ2-2
CDR3 DNA: TGTGCCAGCAGTTATAACACCGGGGAGCTGTTTTTT
CDR3 protein: CASSYNTGELFF

D gene: NA
V gene: TRBV19
clone size: NA
J gene: TRBJ2-3
CDR3 DNA: TGTGCCAGTAGTGTCCGGGAGTCAGATACGCAGTATTTT
CDR3 protein: CASSVRESDTQYF

D gene: NA
V gene: TRBV4-1
clone size: NA
J gene: TRBJ1-2
CDR3 DNA: TGCGCCAGCAGCCTGATCCCGGGAGCCATGGTTGACTATGGCTACACCTTC
CDR3 protein: CASSLIPGAMVDYGYTF

D gene: NA
V gene: TRBV28
clone size: NA
J gene: TRBJ1-1
CDR3 DNA: TGTGCCAGCAGTCTCCCCCGGCACAGACGCTTTCTAGCTTTCTTT
CDR3 protein: CASSLPRHRRFLAFF

D gene: NA
V gene: TRBV5-4
clone size: NA
J gene: TRBJ2-6
CDR3 DNA: TGTGCCAGCAGCTCTCCTGGGGGCCCCGGGGCCAACGTCCTGACTTTC
CDR3 protein: CASSSPGGPGANVLTF

D gene: TRBD1
V gene: TRBV4-1
clone size: NA
J gene: TRBJ1-3
CDR3 DNA: TGCGCCAGCAGCCAAGGACAGGGGGCTGGAAACACCATATATTTT
CDR3 protein: CASSQGQGAGNTIYF

D gene: NA
V gene: TRBV5-4
clone size: NA
J gene: TRBJ2-3
CDR3 DNA: TGTGCCAGCAGCTTCATCCTAGCGCCAGATACGCAGTATTTT
CDR3 protein: CASSFILAPDTQYF

D gene: NA
V gene: TRBV9
clone size: NA
J gene: TRBJ1-5
CDR3 DNA: TGTGCCAGCAGCGGGGGCGCGGGCAATCAGCCCCAGCATTTT
CDR3 protein: CASSGGAGNQPQHF

D gene: NA
V gene: TRBV12-5
clone size: NA
J gene: TRBJ2-1
CDR3 DNA: TGTGCTAGTGGACTCCGGACTCACTACTACAATGAGCAGTTCTTC
CDR3 protein: CASGLRTHYYNEQFF

D gene: TRBD2
V gene: TRBV28
clone size: NA
J gene: TRBJ2-7
CDR3 DNA: TGTGCCAGCAGTTTAGGAGCGGGGGGCCCCTACGAGCAGTACTTC
CDR3 protein: CASSLGAGGPYEQYF

D gene: TRBD1
V gene: TRBV29-1
clone size: NA
J gene: TRBJ1-4
CDR3 DNA: TGCAGCGTCGGACAGGGGGCAGATGAAAAACTGTTTTTT
CDR3 protein: CSVGQGADEKLFF

D gene: NA
V gene: TRBV5-1
clone size: NA
J gene: TRBJ2-3
CDR3 DNA: TGCGCCAGCAGCTTGGGACCTGAAGCGGATACGCAGTATTTT
CDR3 protein: CASSLGPEADTQYF

D gene: NA
V gene: TRBV18
clone size: NA
J gene: TRBJ1-1
CDR3 DNA: TGTGCCAGCTCACCACCGGGCAGCCTGGGGAACACTGAAGCTTTCTTT
CDR3 protein: CASSPPGSLGNTEAFF

D gene: NA
V gene: TRBV10-3
clone size: NA
J gene: TRBJ2-3
CDR3 DNA: TGTGCCATCGACGGGAGACCTTTCACAAATACGCAGTATTTT
CDR3 protein: CAIDGRPFTNTQYF

D gene: TRBD1
V gene: TRBV27
clone size: NA
J gene: TRBJ1-5
CDR3 DNA: TGTGCCAGCAGTCCCCAGGGGGCGAATCAGCCCCAGCATTTT
CDR3 protein: CASSPQGANQPQHF

D gene: TRBD2
V gene: TRBV7-2
clone size: NA
J gene: TRBJ2-1
CDR3 DNA: TGTGCCAGCATCCTAGCGCCGGGGGGGCACAATGAGCAGTTCTTC
CDR3 protein: CASILAPGGHNEQFF

D gene: TRBD1
V gene: TRBV6-6
clone size: few
J gene: TRBJ2-4
CDR3 DNA: TGTGCCAGCAGCGGAACAGGGGCACACCTCAAAAACATTCAGTACTTC
CDR3 protein: CASSGTGAHLKNIQYF

D gene: NA
V gene: TRBV6-6
clone size: once
J gene: TRBJ2-3
CDR3 DNA: TGTGCCAGCAGTGTTGGACAAAGCACAGATACGCAGTATTTT
CDR3 protein: CASSVGQSTDTQYF

D gene: NA
V gene: TRBV7-9
clone size: NA
J gene: TRBJ1-1
CDR3 DNA: TGTGCCGGAACAGGGATAGGGACTGAAGCTTTCTTT
CDR3 protein: CAGTGIGTEAFF

D gene: NA
V gene: TRBV10-3
clone size: once
J gene: TRBJ2-3
CDR3 DNA: TGTGCCATCAGTGAGAACTCAGATACGCAGTATTTT
CDR3 protein: CAISENSDTQYF

D gene: TRBD2
V gene: TRBV27
clone size: NA
J gene: TRBJ2-1
CDR3 DNA: TGTGCCAGCAGGAACCTGGGACCCGGGGGGAATGAGCAGTTCTTC
CDR3 protein: CASRNLGPGGNEQFF